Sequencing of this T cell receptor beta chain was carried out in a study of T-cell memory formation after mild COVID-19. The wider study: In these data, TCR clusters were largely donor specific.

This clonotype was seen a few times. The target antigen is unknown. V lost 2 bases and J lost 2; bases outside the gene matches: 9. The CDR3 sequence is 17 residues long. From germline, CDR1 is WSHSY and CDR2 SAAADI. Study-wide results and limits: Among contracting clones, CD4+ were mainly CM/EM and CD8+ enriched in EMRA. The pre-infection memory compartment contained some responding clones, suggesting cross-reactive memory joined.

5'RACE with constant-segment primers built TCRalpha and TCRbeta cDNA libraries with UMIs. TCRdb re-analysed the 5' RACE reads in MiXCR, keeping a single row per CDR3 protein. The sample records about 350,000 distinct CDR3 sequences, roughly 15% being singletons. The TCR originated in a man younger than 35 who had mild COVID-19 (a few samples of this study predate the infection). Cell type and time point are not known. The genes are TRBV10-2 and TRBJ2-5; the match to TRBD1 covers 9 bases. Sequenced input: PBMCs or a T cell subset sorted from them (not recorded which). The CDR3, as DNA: TGCGCCAGCAGTGAGCCCCTGACAGGGGGTCTACAAGAGACCCAGTACTTC. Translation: CASSEPLTGGLQETQYF.